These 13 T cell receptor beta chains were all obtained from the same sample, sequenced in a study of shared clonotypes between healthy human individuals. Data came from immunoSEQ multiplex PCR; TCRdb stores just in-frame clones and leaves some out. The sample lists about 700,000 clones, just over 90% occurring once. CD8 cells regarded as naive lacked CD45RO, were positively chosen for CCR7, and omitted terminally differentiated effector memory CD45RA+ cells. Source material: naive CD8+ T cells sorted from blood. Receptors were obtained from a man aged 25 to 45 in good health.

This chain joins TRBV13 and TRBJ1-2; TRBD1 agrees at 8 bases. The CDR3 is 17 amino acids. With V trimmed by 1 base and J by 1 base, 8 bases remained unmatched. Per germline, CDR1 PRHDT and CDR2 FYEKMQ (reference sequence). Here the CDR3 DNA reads TGTGCCAGCAGCTTAGCTGCTAAACAGGGGGGTAACTATGGCTACACCTTC. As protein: CASSLAAKQGGNYGYTF.

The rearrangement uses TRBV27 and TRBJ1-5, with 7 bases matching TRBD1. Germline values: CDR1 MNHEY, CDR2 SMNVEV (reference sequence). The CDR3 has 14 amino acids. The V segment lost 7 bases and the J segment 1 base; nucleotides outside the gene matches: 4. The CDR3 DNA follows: TGTGCCAGCAATGCGGGACAGAGCAATCAGCCCCAGCATTTT. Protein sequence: CASNAGQSNQPQHF.

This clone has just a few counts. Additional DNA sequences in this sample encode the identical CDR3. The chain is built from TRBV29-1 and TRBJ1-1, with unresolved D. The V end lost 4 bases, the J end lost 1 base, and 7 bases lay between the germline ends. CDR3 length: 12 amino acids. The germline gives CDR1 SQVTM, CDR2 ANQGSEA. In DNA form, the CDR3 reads TGCAGCGTTGTGCCCGGGAACACTGAAGCTTTCTTT. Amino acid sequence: CSVVPGNTEAFF.

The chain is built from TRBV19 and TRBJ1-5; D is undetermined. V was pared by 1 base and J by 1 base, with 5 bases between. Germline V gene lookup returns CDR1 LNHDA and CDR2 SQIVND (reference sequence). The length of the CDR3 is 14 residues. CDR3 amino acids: CASSIALSNQPQHF. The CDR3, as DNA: TGTGCCAGTAGTATAGCCCTCAGCAATCAGCCCCAGCATTTT.

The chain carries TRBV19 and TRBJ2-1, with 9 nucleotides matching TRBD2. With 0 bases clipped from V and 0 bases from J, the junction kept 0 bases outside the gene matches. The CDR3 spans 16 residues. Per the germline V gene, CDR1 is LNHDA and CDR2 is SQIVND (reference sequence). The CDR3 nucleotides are TGTGCCAGTAGTATAGATAGCGGGAGCTCCTACAATGAGCAGTTCTTC. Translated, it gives CASSIDSGSSYNEQFF.

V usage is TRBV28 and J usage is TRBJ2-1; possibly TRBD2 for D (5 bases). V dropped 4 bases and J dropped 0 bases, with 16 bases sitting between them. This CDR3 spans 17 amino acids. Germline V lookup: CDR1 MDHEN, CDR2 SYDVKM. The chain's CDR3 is CASSYRAGFLSYNEQFF. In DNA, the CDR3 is TGTGCCAGCAGTTACCGCGCGGGTTTCCTCTCCTACAATGAGCAGTTCTTC.

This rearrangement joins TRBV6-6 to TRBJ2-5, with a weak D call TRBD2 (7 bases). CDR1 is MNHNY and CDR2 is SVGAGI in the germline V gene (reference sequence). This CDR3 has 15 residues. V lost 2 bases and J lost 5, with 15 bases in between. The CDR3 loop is CASSYPGEGGETQYF. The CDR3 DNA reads TGTGCCAGCAGTTACCCCGGGGAGGGGGGGGAGACCCAGTACTTC.

The CDR3 loop is CASSNGQTSNQPQHF. The DNA of the CDR3 is TGTGCCAGCAGCAACGGACAGACTAGCAATCAGCCCCAGCATTTT. This chain joins TRBV11-2 and TRBJ1-5; perhaps TRBD1 as D (6 bases). Germline values: CDR1 SGHAT, CDR2 FQNNGV. This CDR3 region has 15 residues. The ends were cut back, 5 bases at V and 0 bases at J, with 11 bases in the middle.

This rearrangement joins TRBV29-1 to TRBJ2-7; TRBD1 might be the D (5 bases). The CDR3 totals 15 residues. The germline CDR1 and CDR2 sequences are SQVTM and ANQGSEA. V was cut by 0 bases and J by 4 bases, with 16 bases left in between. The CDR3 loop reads CSVEDEASRGYEQYF. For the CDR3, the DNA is TGCAGCGTTGAAGATGAGGCCTCTAGGGGTTACGAGCAGTACTTC.

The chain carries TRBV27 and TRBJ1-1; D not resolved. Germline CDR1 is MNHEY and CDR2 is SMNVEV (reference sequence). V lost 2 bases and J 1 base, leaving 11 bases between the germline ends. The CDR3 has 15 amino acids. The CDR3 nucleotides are TGTGCCAGCAGTTTACTAAGGACGGGGAACACTGAAGCTTTCTTT. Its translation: CASSLLRTGNTEAFF.

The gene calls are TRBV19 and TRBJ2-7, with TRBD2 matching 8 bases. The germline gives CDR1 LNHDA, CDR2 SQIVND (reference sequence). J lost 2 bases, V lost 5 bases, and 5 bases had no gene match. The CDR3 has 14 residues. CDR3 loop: CASSASGGAYEQYF. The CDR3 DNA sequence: TGTGCCAGTAGTGCTTCGGGGGGGGCCTACGAGCAGTACTTC.

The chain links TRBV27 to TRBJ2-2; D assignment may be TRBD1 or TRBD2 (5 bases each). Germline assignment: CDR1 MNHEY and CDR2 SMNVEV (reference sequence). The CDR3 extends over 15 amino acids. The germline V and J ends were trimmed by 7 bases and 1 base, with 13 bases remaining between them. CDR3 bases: TGTGCCAGCAACTTACGGGGACGGAACACCGGGGAGCTGTTTTTT. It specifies CASNLRGRNTGELFF.

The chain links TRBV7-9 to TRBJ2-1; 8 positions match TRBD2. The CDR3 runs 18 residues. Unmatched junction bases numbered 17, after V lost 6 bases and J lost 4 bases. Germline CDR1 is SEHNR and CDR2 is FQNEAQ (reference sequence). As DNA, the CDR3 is TGTGCCAGCAGTCGAGAGACGGGGCGGGAGGCCCCGTACAATGAGCAGTTCTTC. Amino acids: CASSRETGREAPYNEQFF.